The rows below give T cell receptor beta chains drawn from one sample of a study of T cell changes during pregnancy in multiple sclerosis. The protocol was immunoSEQ multiplex PCR, while the TCRdb copy is restricted to in-frame clones and leaves out a portion. The sample lists 45,000 to 60,000 clones, around 92% occurring once. Sequences were derived from CD4+ T cells from peripheral blood mononuclear cells, sampled in the third trimester of pregnancy. Receptor source: a female donor with multiple sclerosis, enrolled in a pregnancy study. The CDR3 runs from the conserved cysteine through the conserved F or W. The order of the fields is V gene, D gene, CDR3 length, clone size, J gene, CDR3 DNA, CDR3 protein. A D gene is named only where the DNA matches it firmly. Some rows have no size entry. The others give once, few or many, or a class for an expanded clone.

v_call: TRBV27; d_call: NA; cdr3_length: 16; clone_size: NA; j_call: TRBJ2-1; cdr3_nt: TGTGCCAGCAGTTTATCTAAAGTGTTCGGCTACAATGAGCAGTTCTTC; cdr3_aa: CASSLSKVFGYNEQFF
v_call: TRBV11-2; d_call: TRBD1; cdr3_length: 15; clone_size: NA; j_call: TRBJ2-1; cdr3_nt: TGTGCCAGCAGGCGTACCAGGGGGCGAGACAATGAGCAGTTCTTC; cdr3_aa: CASRRTRGRDNEQFF
v_call: TRBV4-3; d_call: NA; cdr3_length: 15; clone_size: NA; j_call: TRBJ2-1; cdr3_nt: TGCGCCAGCAGTAAAGGGGGGGGCTACCTGAATGAGCAGTTCTTC; cdr3_aa: CASSKGGGYLNEQFF
v_call: TRBV27; d_call: NA; cdr3_length: 14; clone_size: NA; j_call: TRBJ2-7; cdr3_nt: TGTGCCAGCAGTTTAGTGGCAGGGCTCTACGAGCAGTACTTC; cdr3_aa: CASSLVAGLYEQYF
v_call: TRBV5-8; d_call: TRBD2; cdr3_length: 13; clone_size: NA; j_call: TRBJ2-5; cdr3_nt: TGTGCCACCTATAGTACGGGGGGAGAGACCCAGTACTTC; cdr3_aa: CATYSTGGETQYF
v_call: TRBV19; d_call: TRBD2; cdr3_length: 13; clone_size: NA; j_call: TRBJ2-7; cdr3_nt: TGTGCCAGTAGCGCCACCGGGGGGTACGAGCAGTACTTC; cdr3_aa: CASSATGGYEQYF
v_call: TRBV29-1; d_call: TRBD1; cdr3_length: 14; clone_size: NA; j_call: TRBJ1-1; cdr3_nt: TGCAGCGTTAAAGGACAGGGCCTAAACACTGAAGCTTTCTTT; cdr3_aa: CSVKGQGLNTEAFF
v_call: TRBV5-4; d_call: NA; cdr3_length: 13; clone_size: NA; j_call: TRBJ1-2; cdr3_nt: TGTGCCAGCAACTTTCCAGGGGCTAGGGGCTACACCTTC; cdr3_aa: CASNFPGARGYTF
v_call: TRBV5-8; d_call: TRBD1; cdr3_length: 15; clone_size: NA; j_call: TRBJ1-2; cdr3_nt: TGTGCCAGCAGCTCTACAGGGGGGAGGAACTATGGCTACACCTTC; cdr3_aa: CASSSTGGRNYGYTF
v_call: TRBV28; d_call: TRBD1; cdr3_length: 16; clone_size: NA; j_call: TRBJ1-5; cdr3_nt: TGTGCCAGCAGTTTATCCCACCGGGACAGAGATCAGCCCCAGCATTTT; cdr3_aa: CASSLSHRDRDQPQHF
v_call: TRBV7-9; d_call: NA; cdr3_length: 13; clone_size: NA; j_call: TRBJ1-1; cdr3_nt: TGTGCCAGCAGCCCCACTGCTATCGGTCAAGCTTTCTTT; cdr3_aa: CASSPTAIGQAFF
v_call: TRBV18; d_call: NA; cdr3_length: 14; clone_size: few; j_call: TRBJ1-2; cdr3_nt: TGTGCCAGCTCACCAGACAGTTCAACCGGTGGCTACACCTTC; cdr3_aa: CASSPDSSTGGYTF
v_call: TRBV7-8; d_call: NA; cdr3_length: 15; clone_size: NA; j_call: TRBJ2-7; cdr3_nt: TGTGCCAGCGGCCCCCTTGGCAGGGGGAGGTACGAGCAGTACTTC; cdr3_aa: CASGPLGRGRYEQYF
v_call: TRBV9; d_call: NA; cdr3_length: 15; clone_size: NA; j_call: TRBJ2-5; cdr3_nt: TGTGCCAGCAGCGCCGAACAGGGAGTATATCAGACCCAGTACTTC; cdr3_aa: CASSAEQGVYQTQYF
v_call: TRBV25-1; d_call: NA; cdr3_length: 12; clone_size: NA; j_call: TRBJ2-3; cdr3_nt: TGTGCCAGCAGTGAATTTAGGGGAACTGAGTATTTT; cdr3_aa: CASSEFRGTEYF
v_call: TRBV7-2; d_call: NA; cdr3_length: 12; clone_size: NA; j_call: TRBJ2-2; cdr3_nt: TGTGCCAGCAGCCTTAACACCGGGGAGCTGTTTTTT; cdr3_aa: CASSLNTGELFF
v_call: TRBV6-1; d_call: NA; cdr3_length: 15; clone_size: NA; j_call: TRBJ2-3; cdr3_nt: TGTGCCAGCGTTGGCGGGGGCGTTGAGACAGATACGCAGTATTTT; cdr3_aa: CASVGGGVETDTQYF
v_call: TRBV5-1; d_call: NA; cdr3_length: 14; clone_size: NA; j_call: TRBJ2-3; cdr3_nt: TGCGCCAGCAGCTTGCAGGGATCGGGAGATACGCAGTATTTT; cdr3_aa: CASSLQGSGDTQYF
v_call: TRBV4-3; d_call: NA; cdr3_length: 14; clone_size: NA; j_call: TRBJ2-2; cdr3_nt: TGCGCCAGCAGCCAGGGCCCGAACACCGGGGAGCTGTTTTTT; cdr3_aa: CASSQGPNTGELFF
v_call: TRBV28; d_call: TRBD1; cdr3_length: 14; clone_size: once; j_call: TRBJ1-2; cdr3_nt: TGTGCCAGCAGACCCCCGTGGGACAGCTATGGCTACACCTTC; cdr3_aa: CASRPPWDSYGYTF
v_call: TRBV5-4; d_call: TRBD1; cdr3_length: 17; clone_size: NA; j_call: TRBJ2-1; cdr3_nt: TGTGCCAGCAGCTTAATTCCCAGGACAGGGACGTACAATGAGCAGTTCTTC; cdr3_aa: CASSLIPRTGTYNEQFF
v_call: TRBV29-1; d_call: TRBD1; cdr3_length: 12; clone_size: NA; j_call: TRBJ2-7; cdr3_nt: TGCAGCGGGGAGACAGGGGGCGACGAGCAGTACTTC; cdr3_aa: CSGETGGDEQYF
v_call: TRBV28; d_call: NA; cdr3_length: 14; clone_size: NA; j_call: TRBJ1-5; cdr3_nt: TGTGCCAGCTCGTCGTGGGCACGCAATCAGCCCCAGCATTTT; cdr3_aa: CASSSWARNQPQHF
v_call: TRBV18; d_call: NA; cdr3_length: 14; clone_size: NA; j_call: TRBJ2-7; cdr3_nt: TGTGCCAGCTCACCTGGACAGCAACCCTACGAGCAGTACTTC; cdr3_aa: CASSPGQQPYEQYF
v_call: TRBV7-2; d_call: TRBD2; cdr3_length: 19; clone_size: once; j_call: TRBJ2-1; cdr3_nt: TGTGCCAGCAGCCCTAGGGGACTAGCGGGTCCGAGCTCCTACAATGAGCAGTTCTTC; cdr3_aa: CASSPRGLAGPSSYNEQFF
v_call: TRBV18; d_call: NA; cdr3_length: 13; clone_size: NA; j_call: TRBJ2-1; cdr3_nt: TGTGCCAGCTCACCAAGGGTACAGGAGGAGCAGTTCTTC; cdr3_aa: CASSPRVQEEQFF
v_call: TRBV7-2; d_call: TRBD2; cdr3_length: 15; clone_size: NA; j_call: TRBJ2-7; cdr3_nt: TGTGCCAGCAGCTTTAGCGGGGGGCTTTCCTACGAGCAGTACTTC; cdr3_aa: CASSFSGGLSYEQYF
v_call: TRBV6-5; d_call: NA; cdr3_length: 14; clone_size: NA; j_call: TRBJ1-1; cdr3_nt: TGTGCCAGCAGTTACGGGTACTCTGGAGCTGAAGCTTTCTTT; cdr3_aa: CASSYGYSGAEAFF
v_call: TRBV5-4; d_call: TRBD1; cdr3_length: 16; clone_size: NA; j_call: TRBJ2-5; cdr3_nt: TGTGCCAGCAGCTCGGGAGACAGGGGGCTGTCAGAGACCCAGTACTTC; cdr3_aa: CASSSGDRGLSETQYF
v_call: TRBV7-2; d_call: NA; cdr3_length: 15; clone_size: NA; j_call: TRBJ2-1; cdr3_nt: TGTGCCAGCAGCTTACAGGGGTTTCCCTACAATGAGCAGTTCTTC; cdr3_aa: CASSLQGFPYNEQFF
v_call: TRBV27; d_call: TRBD1; cdr3_length: 13; clone_size: NA; j_call: TRBJ1-4; cdr3_nt: TGTGCCAGCAGGTGGGGGGGACAGGGGAAACTGTTTTTT; cdr3_aa: CASRWGGQGKLFF
v_call: TRBV7-9; d_call: TRBD1; cdr3_length: 12; clone_size: once; j_call: TRBJ2-7; cdr3_nt: TGTGCCAGCAGCCGACAGGGATACGAGCAGTACTTC; cdr3_aa: CASSRQGYEQYF
v_call: TRBV5-1; d_call: TRBD2; cdr3_length: 15; clone_size: NA; j_call: TRBJ2-7; cdr3_nt: TGCGCCAGCAGCATGACTAGCGTTCCCTCCTACGAGCAGTACTTC; cdr3_aa: CASSMTSVPSYEQYF
v_call: TRBV5-1; d_call: NA; cdr3_length: 15; clone_size: NA; j_call: TRBJ1-2; cdr3_nt: TGCGCCAGCAGCTGGAACAGGGTGGGGTTCTATGGCTACACCTTC; cdr3_aa: CASSWNRVGFYGYTF
v_call: TRBV7-8; d_call: NA; cdr3_length: 11; clone_size: NA; j_call: TRBJ1-4; cdr3_nt: TGTGCCAGCAGCTTAGGAGGAAAACTGTTTTTT; cdr3_aa: CASSLGGKLFF
v_call: TRBV6-5; d_call: TRBD1; cdr3_length: 14; clone_size: NA; j_call: TRBJ1-4; cdr3_nt: TGTGCCAGCAGTCGGACAGGGGAGGGGAAAACACTGTTTTTT; cdr3_aa: CASSRTGEGKTLFF
v_call: TRBV19; d_call: NA; cdr3_length: 13; clone_size: NA; j_call: TRBJ1-1; cdr3_nt: TGTGCCAGTAGTGGAAGGGGTCACACTGAAGCTTTCTTT; cdr3_aa: CASSGRGHTEAFF
v_call: TRBV2; d_call: TRBD2; cdr3_length: 13; clone_size: NA; j_call: TRBJ2-1; cdr3_nt: TGTGCCAGCCAGCGGGAGGTCTCTAGTGAGCAGTTCTTC; cdr3_aa: CASQREVSSEQFF
v_call: TRBV5-4; d_call: NA; cdr3_length: 16; clone_size: NA; j_call: TRBJ2-5; cdr3_nt: TGTGCCAGCAGCTTGGCTGTGCGGGACTCACAAGAGACCCAGTACTTC; cdr3_aa: CASSLAVRDSQETQYF
v_call: TRBV5-1; d_call: NA; cdr3_length: 14; clone_size: once; j_call: TRBJ2-7; cdr3_nt: TGCGCCAGCAGCTTGGGGACAGGGAGGGGGGAGCAGTACTTC; cdr3_aa: CASSLGTGRGEQYF
v_call: TRBV9; d_call: NA; cdr3_length: 16; clone_size: NA; j_call: TRBJ2-3; cdr3_nt: TGTGCCAGCAGCGTAGACCCAGGGGGGAGCACAGATACGCAGTATTTT; cdr3_aa: CASSVDPGGSTDTQYF
v_call: TRBV28; d_call: NA; cdr3_length: 16; clone_size: NA; j_call: TRBJ1-1; cdr3_nt: TGTGCCAGCAGTTCGTATTGGGGACAAGAGAACACTGAAGCTTTCTTT; cdr3_aa: CASSSYWGQENTEAFF
v_call: TRBV4-1; d_call: TRBD2; cdr3_length: 17; clone_size: NA; j_call: TRBJ2-3; cdr3_nt: TGCGCCAGCAGCCCCGCCGGGGCCCTAGCGGGTACAGATACGCAGTATTTT; cdr3_aa: CASSPAGALAGTDTQYF
v_call: TRBV7-2; d_call: TRBD1; cdr3_length: 16; clone_size: NA; j_call: TRBJ1-1; cdr3_nt: TGTGCCAGCAGCTTAATGGCAGGGGGCCCGAACACTGAAGCTTTCTTT; cdr3_aa: CASSLMAGGPNTEAFF
v_call: TRBV27; d_call: NA; cdr3_length: 14; clone_size: few; j_call: TRBJ1-4; cdr3_nt: TGTGCCAGCAGTTCCATGGGAGGTTGGGAAAAACTGTTTTTT; cdr3_aa: CASSSMGGWEKLFF
v_call: TRBV7-9; d_call: NA; cdr3_length: 14; clone_size: NA; j_call: TRBJ1-2; cdr3_nt: TGTGCCAGCAGCTTAGGCGTAGCCCACTATGGCTACACCTTC; cdr3_aa: CASSLGVAHYGYTF
v_call: TRBV20-1; d_call: NA; cdr3_length: 10; clone_size: NA; j_call: TRBJ2-5; cdr3_nt: TGCAGTGCTAGACAGGAGACCCAGTACTTC; cdr3_aa: CSARQETQYF
v_call: TRBV5-6; d_call: TRBD2; cdr3_length: 15; clone_size: NA; j_call: TRBJ2-5; cdr3_nt: TGTGCCAGCAGCATACCGGGACTAGCGATGGAGACCCAGTACTTC; cdr3_aa: CASSIPGLAMETQYF
v_call: TRBV6-5; d_call: TRBD1; cdr3_length: 16; clone_size: NA; j_call: TRBJ2-1; cdr3_nt: TGTGCCAGCAGTTCTCTAACCGGGACAGGGCGCAATGAGCAGTTCTTC; cdr3_aa: CASSSLTGTGRNEQFF
v_call: TRBV5-1; d_call: NA; cdr3_length: 17; clone_size: NA; j_call: TRBJ1-4; cdr3_nt: TGCGCCAGCAGCTTGCGCCCCGGCGGGCAGAATAATGAAAAACTGTTTTTT; cdr3_aa: CASSLRPGGQNNEKLFF
v_call: TRBV9; d_call: TRBD1; cdr3_length: 17; clone_size: NA; j_call: TRBJ2-5; cdr3_nt: TGTGCCAGCAGCCCTCAAACCGGGACAGCTAACCAAGAGACCCAGTACTTC; cdr3_aa: CASSPQTGTANQETQYF
v_call: TRBV5-1; d_call: NA; cdr3_length: 18; clone_size: NA; j_call: TRBJ2-3; cdr3_nt: TGCGCCAGCAGCTCGGGGATTGGCCTCCCTCCTAGCACAGATACGCAGTATTTT; cdr3_aa: CASSSGIGLPPSTDTQYF
v_call: TRBV5-6; d_call: TRBD2; cdr3_length: 14; clone_size: NA; j_call: TRBJ2-3; cdr3_nt: TGTGCCAGCAGGGAGCGGGAGGGCACAGATACGCAGTATTTT; cdr3_aa: CASREREGTDTQYF
v_call: TRBV9; d_call: TRBD2; cdr3_length: 17; clone_size: NA; j_call: TRBJ2-1; cdr3_nt: TGTGCCAGCAGCGTCCATAGCGGGGCAAGCTCCTACAATGAGCAGTTCTTC; cdr3_aa: CASSVHSGASSYNEQFF